These 20 T cell receptor beta chains came from one sample sequenced in a study of blood T cell repertoires in COVID-19. The assay was immunoSEQ multiplex PCR, and TCRdb's table has in-frame clones only and misses some. Of 150,000 to 200,000 clones listed, approximately 90% were seen once; the top ten hold 4% to 5%. Sequencing input: peripheral blood. The receptors derive from a woman in her twenties or thirties with acute or convalescent COVID-19.

V is TRBV12-3 or TRBV12-4 and J is TRBJ1-1, with no clear D. V lost 2 bases to trimming and J lost 4 bases, with 8 bases between them. The CDR3 sequence is 13 residues long. The CDR3 DNA reads TGTGCCAGCAGTTTATCGGTCGGCACTGAAGCTTTCTTT. This sequence encodes CASSLSVGTEAFF.

This chain uses TRBV9 with TRBJ1-1; D unclear. Trimming took 0 bases from V and 1 from J, leaving 4 bases between them. Germline loops: CDR1 SGDLS, CDR2 YYNGEE. The CDR3 is made up of 13 amino acids. CDR3 DNA: TGTGCCAGCAGCGTAGCTTGGAACACTGAAGCTTTCTTT. It yields the protein CASSVAWNTEAFF. Drawing the rest from reference TRBV9 and TRBJ1-1, the complete variable domain is DSGVTQTPKHLITATGQRVTLRCSPRSGDLSVYWYQQSLDQGLQFLIQYYNGEERAKGNILERFSAQQFPDLHSELNLSSLELGDSALYFCASSVAWNTEAFFGQGTRLTVV.

This clone showed up just a few times. The V gene is TRBV20-1, the J gene TRBJ1-4; D call uncertain. Germline CDR1 reads DFQATT; CDR2 reads SNEGSKA (reference sequence). Trimming shortened V by 3 bases and J by 3 bases, and 8 bases separated the two germline ends. This CDR3 comprises 13 residues. The CDR3 loop reads CSASAGANEKLFF. DNA for the CDR3: TGCAGTGCTAGTGCCGGGGCTAATGAAAAACTGTTTTTT.

The rearrangement links TRBV19 to TRBJ2-1, with 8 bases lining up with TRBD2. This CDR3 region has 17 residues. In germline, CDR1 is LNHDA, CDR2 SQIVND (reference sequence). Germline trimming cut 4 bases from V and 5 bases from J; bases unmatched to any gene: 13. The CDR3 sequence: CASSRDGRGSQDNEQFF. CDR3 DNA: TGTGCCAGTAGTAGGGACGGGAGGGGAAGCCAGGACAATGAGCAGTTCTTC.

The chain combines TRBV30 with TRBJ1-1; 9 positions match TRBD1. This CDR3 has 14 residues. Germline V CDR1 and CDR2: GTSNPN, SVGIG (reference sequence). V trimming: 3 bases; J trimming: 6 bases; junction bases outside the gene matches: 8. CDR3 sequence reads: CAWRRTGVQPEAFF. The CDR3 region has the DNA TGTGCCTGGAGAAGGACAGGGGTACAACCTGAAGCTTTCTTT.

J is TRBJ1-1 and V is TRBV2; TRBD1 matches at 9 bases. In germline, CDR1 is SNHLY, CDR2 FYNNEI. CDR3 length: 15 amino acids. V shed 7 bases, J shed 0 bases, and the junction held 6 bases outside the gene matches. CDR3 protein: CASTVGQGLNTEAFF. The CDR3 DNA reads TGTGCCAGCACGGTGGGACAGGGCCTGAACACTGAAGCTTTCTTT.

The chain has TRBV15 and TRBJ1-2; D gene uncertain. Trimming removed 0 bases at V and 6 bases at J, with 8 bases between. The CDR3 loop spans 13 amino acids. Per germline, CDR1 LNHNV and CDR2 YYDKDF (reference sequence). The CDR3 protein is CATSRDRGDGYTF. The CDR3 DNA follows: TGTGCCACCAGCAGAGACCGGGGAGATGGCTACACCTTC.

This clone appeared once. The chain couples TRBV7-9 to TRBJ2-7; TRBD1 is a possible D gene (6 bases). Germline lookup yields CDR1 SEHNR and CDR2 FQNEAQ (reference sequence). Trimming removed 5 bases from V and 3 bases from J, with 8 bases in between. This CDR3 has 12 amino acids. CDR3 nucleotide sequence: TGTGCCAGCAGCGAACAGGGCTACGAGCAGTACTTC. Translation gives CASSEQGYEQYF. The whole variable domain, remainder taken from reference TRBV7-9 and TRBJ2-7, is DTGVSQNPRHKITKRGQNVTFRCDPISEHNRLYWYRQTLGQGPEFLTYFQNEAQLEKSRLLSDRFSAERPKGSFSTLEIQRTEQGDSAMYLCASSEQGYEQYFGPGTRLTVT.

The V and J genes are TRBV6-5 and TRBJ2-1, with 10 bases that match TRBD2. The germline gives CDR1 MNHEY, CDR2 SVGAGI. Trimming cost V 2 bases and J 7 bases; bases outside gene matches: 8. The CDR3 runs to 16 residues. The CDR3 loop reads CASSYRTSGIRNEQFF. The CDR3 coding sequence is TGTGCCAGCAGTTACCGGACTAGCGGCATACGGAATGAGCAGTTCTTC.

V usage is TRBV5-6 and J usage is TRBJ2-3; D unresolved. Germline assignment: CDR1 SGHDT and CDR2 YYEEEE. The CDR3 runs 16 residues. Trimming shortened V by 3 bases and J by 2 bases, and 16 bases separated the two germline ends. CDR3 sequence: CASSYPFPTVTDTQYF. The DNA for the CDR3 is TGTGCCAGCAGCTACCCTTTCCCCACAGTCACAGATACGCAGTATTTT.

This clone was seen only once. The gene calls are TRBV3-1 (or the pseudogene TRBV3-2) and TRBJ1-2, with D unresolved. Germline lookup yields CDR1 LGHDT and CDR2 YNNKEL (reference sequence). The CDR3 covers 15 residues. The germline V and J ends were trimmed by 5 bases and 1 base, with 14 bases remaining between them. CDR3 in DNA: TGTGCCAGCAGCTCCCGGGATGTCGGTAACTATGGCTACACCTTC. As protein: CASSSRDVGNYGYTF.

The genes are TRBV21-1 and TRBJ2-5; the DNA was not compared with TRBD1, the D call given in the table. TRBV21-1 is a recognized pseudogene. The CDR3 length is 16 residues. CDR3 DNA: TGTGCCAGCAGCAAACGATTCCCCGGGACAGGAGAGACCCAGTACTTC. Residues: CASSKRFPGTGETQYF.

This chain uses TRBV29-1 with TRBJ1-1; TRBD1 agrees at 8 bases. The CDR3 is 13 residues long. Germline trimming cut 5 bases from V and 3 bases from J; bases unmatched to any gene: 5. The germline CDR1 and CDR2 sequences are SQVTM and ANQGSEA. CDR3: CSVLRDRYTEAFF. The DNA for the CDR3 is TGCAGCGTTCTCCGGGACAGGTACACTGAAGCTTTCTTT. Together with reference TRBV29-1 and TRBJ1-1, the CDR3 gives the full variable domain: SAVISQKPSRDICQRGTSLTIQCQVDSQVTMMFWYRQQPGQSLTLIATANQGSEATYESGFVIDKFPISRPNLTFSTLTVSNMSPEDSSIYLCSVLRDRYTEAFFGQGTRLTVV.

This chain uses TRBV4-2 with TRBJ1-5; the D gene is possibly TRBD1 (5 bases). Germline V gene sequence: CDR1 LGHNA, CDR2 YNFKEQ. This CDR3 comprises 15 residues. Trimming left V 4 bases short and J 0 bases short, with 10 bases between. CDR3 sequence reads: CASSPYRNSNQPQHF. CDR3 coding DNA: TGTGCCAGCAGCCCCTACAGGAATAGCAATCAGCCCCAGCATTTT.

The chain recombines TRBV5-1 with TRBJ2-7, with TRBD2 matching over 11 bases. J lost 4 bases, V lost 1 base, and 7 bases had no gene match. The CDR3 is 16 amino acids. CDR1 and CDR2 (germline): SGHRS, YFSETQ. CDR3 nucleotides: TGCGCCAGCAGCTTGTTCCCCGGGACTAGCGGATACGAGCAGTACTTC. Translated: CASSLFPGTSGYEQYF.

Only a few counts were recorded for this clone. The DNA of the CDR3 is TGCGCCAGCAGCTTGGCCGGCAGGGGGCTGAGCGAGCAGTACTTC. It is translated as CASSLAGRGLSEQYF. The chain employs TRBV5-1 and TRBJ2-7; 8 nucleotides match TRBD1. The CDR3 consists of 15 residues. The germline gives CDR1 SGHRS, CDR2 YFSETQ. After removal of 0 bases from V and 6 bases from J, the junction contained 8 bases not matched to a gene.

V is TRBV3-1 (or the pseudogene TRBV3-2) and J is TRBJ1-2; 10 nucleotides line up with TRBD1. The CDR3 covers 16 residues. With 4 bases clipped from V and 7 bases from J, the junction kept 12 bases outside the gene matches. Germline assignment: CDR1 LGHDT and CDR2 YNNKEL (reference sequence). The CDR3 DNA reads as TGTGCCAGCAGCCGCCTATCGGACAGGGGGGTACGTGGCTACACCTTC. As protein: CASSRLSDRGVRGYTF.

The V gene is TRBV19, the J gene TRBJ1-6, with D hard to call. Germline CDR1 and CDR2: LNHDA and SQIVND (reference sequence). The CDR3 has 14 residues. Between the trimmed V and J ends, which lost 6 bases and 3 bases, there was a span of 9 bases. CDR3: CASRETIYNSPLHF. The CDR3 bases are TGTGCCAGTAGGGAGACCATCTATAATTCACCCCTCCACTTT.

The rearrangement links TRBV28 to TRBJ1-2; D gene unclear. The V end lost 7 bases, the J end lost 1 base, and 13 bases lay between the germline ends. Germline V gene lookup returns CDR1 MDHEN and CDR2 SYDVKM. The CDR3 runs 14 residues. CDR3 sequence reads: CASNSPPNNYGYTF. CDR3 nucleotide sequence: TGTGCCAGCAACTCTCCTCCTAATAACTATGGCTACACCTTC.

The chain couples TRBV2 to TRBJ1-1; D may be TRBD1 (6 bases). CDR1 is SNHLY, CDR2 FYNNEI, per germline. Trimming pared 8 bases from V and 0 bases from J, leaving 10 bases between. This CDR3 spans 13 amino acids. CDR3 in DNA: TGTGCCAGCGGGACAAAAATGAACACTGAAGCTTTCTTT. Translated: CASGTKMNTEAFF.